This entry describes one T cell receptor beta chain. Its antigen remains unidentified. Base qualities were left out, and no much larger clone turns up one base away. Read against the paper, the sample's treatment or condition label means: around 19 received Ad26.COV2.S at low or high dose, single or two shots; several received placebo; per-sample allocation not given. Repertoires of vaccine and placebo recipients were sequenced from samples collected on day 63 after the first injection. In Cohort 1b, about two dozen adults aged 18-55 years were enrolled at a single site in Boston, USA, between 29 July and 7 August 2020. Ad26.COV2.S was a replication-incompetent adenovirus type 26 vector expressing a prefusion-stabilized SARS-CoV-2 spike protein from the original Wuhan strain. The immunoSEQ Assay was used to sequence TCRbeta CDR3 regions. After extraction, genomic DNA underwent amplification by bias-controlled multiplex PCR, followed by high-throughput sequencing. Per the source publication's procedure: To quantify the absolute abundance of each unique TCRbeta CDR3 region, sequences were collapsed and filtered. Usable DNA was measured by amplifying reference genes present in all nucleated cells, and TCRbeta template counts were normalized to that usable DNA to estimate T cell fraction. Repertoire TCRs were annotated as SARS-CoV-2-specific when V gene, CDR3 amino acid sequence and J gene were exactly matched to a known reactive TCR set. The reference SARS-CoV-2 TCR set came from MIRA and was filtered for enrichment in COVID-19-positive ImmuneCODE repertoires, removing public or cross-reactive TCRs. Drawing on the MIRA antigens, annotated TCRs were analysed further at the level of specific ORF or position within ORF. Depth was the summed frequency of annotated unique rearrangements, while breadth was defined as annotated unique rearrangements over total unique productive rearrangements. TCR breadth was compared between groups using two-sided Wilcoxon rank-sum tests. In TCRdb, the immuneACCESS table is reduced to in-frame sequences with V and J assigned. These tables do not hold every clone; where another copy was compared, an unresolved V gene accounts for under half, and the others remain unexplained. The DNA was the basis for D and trimming; V, J and clone size are from that table. In all, the sample holds around 450,000 clones, and 75% to 90% of those were seen once. In total, the top ten clones hold approximately 2.5% of the sample.

The data originate from a study of Ad26.COV2.S vaccination and SARS-CoV-2 variants (dated by TCRdb to the early 2020s). Study-wide context: Donors in the vaccine arm were drawn from COV1001, a multicentre, randomized, double-blind, placebo-controlled phase I-IIa trial testing Ad26.COV2.S in healthy adults. Ad26.COV2.S was given intramuscularly at 5x10^10 or 1x10^11 viral particles, as a single shot or as two shots 56 days apart. TCRbeta repertoire sequencing served as the tool for gauging how specific and how broad the SARS-CoV-2-reactive T cell receptors were following Ad26.COV2.S vaccination. The TCR-sequenced set comprised around 30 samples: some 20 Ad26.COV2.S vaccine recipients, 5 placebo recipients and 8 SARS-CoV-2 convalescent individuals. Participants in the trial were split at random into five groups of five each, receiving low-dose or high-dose Ad26.COV2.S once or twice, or else placebo on both occasions. Investigators remained blinded to trial group allocation during experiments and outcome assessment. Broad study findings and their caveats: Vaccine and placebo recipients had comparable non-spike TCR breadth, which fits with the vaccine containing only spike. The authors noted that the TCR breadth and depth analyses may have underestimated total T cell responses. Substantial breadth of spike-specific CD8+ and CD4+ T cell responses was reported after vaccination. Comparing responses between vaccine doses or regimens was not something the study was powered to do. Spike-specific TCR breadth was higher in Ad26.COV2.S recipients than in placebo recipients (P = 0.0014).

Germline trimming: 2 bases from V, 2 bases from J; junction bases outside gene matches: 5. CDR1 and CDR2 (KGHSH, LQKENI) derive from the germline V gene. Including cysteine and phenylalanine, the CDR3 has 16 amino acids. CDR3 DNA only is kept here, 48 bases in frame from base 1. Source: peripheral blood, taken in a trial of Ad26.COV2.S vaccine versus placebo. Rearrangement joined TRBV18 to TRBJ2-2; TRBD1 lines up with 7 middle nucleotides. The TCR was taken from a person aged 18-65 years who received the Ad26.COV2.S COVID-19 vaccine or a placebo. The CDR3 is CASSPVRDSNTGELFF. The DNA is as follows: TGTGCCAGCTCACCAGTTCGGGACAGTAACACCGGGGAGCTGTTTTTT. The CDR3 plus the reference TRBV18 and TRBJ2-2 genes for the other parts give the full variable domain: NAGVMQNPRHLVRRRGQEARLRCSPMKGHSHVYWYRQLPEEGLKFMVYLQKENIIDESGMPKERFSAEFPKEGPSILRIQQVVRGDSAAYFCASSPVRDSNTGELFFGEGSRLTVL.